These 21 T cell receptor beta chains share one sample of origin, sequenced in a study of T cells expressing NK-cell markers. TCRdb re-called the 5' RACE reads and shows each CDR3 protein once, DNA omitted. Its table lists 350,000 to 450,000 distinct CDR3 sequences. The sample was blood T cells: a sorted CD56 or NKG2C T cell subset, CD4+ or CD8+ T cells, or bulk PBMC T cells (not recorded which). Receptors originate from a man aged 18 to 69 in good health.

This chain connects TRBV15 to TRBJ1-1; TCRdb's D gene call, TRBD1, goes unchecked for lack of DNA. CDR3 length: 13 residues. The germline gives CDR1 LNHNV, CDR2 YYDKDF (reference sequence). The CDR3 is CATSRDGGRGAFF.

The CDR3 loop reads CASSVGTGAPQETQYF. The rearrangement joins TRBV9 to TRBJ2-5; checking the TCRdb D call of TRBD1 is not possible without DNA. Germline values: CDR1 SGDLS, CDR2 YYNGEE. This CDR3 contains 16 residues.

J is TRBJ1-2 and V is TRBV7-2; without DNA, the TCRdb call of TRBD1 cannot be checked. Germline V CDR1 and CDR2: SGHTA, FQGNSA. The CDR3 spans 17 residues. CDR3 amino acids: CASSRGRDRGEGYGYTF.

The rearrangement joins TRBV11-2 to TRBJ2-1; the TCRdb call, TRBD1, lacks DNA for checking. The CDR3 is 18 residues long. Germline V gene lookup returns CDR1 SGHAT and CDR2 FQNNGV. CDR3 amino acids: CASSLVDRGRSWGNEQFF.

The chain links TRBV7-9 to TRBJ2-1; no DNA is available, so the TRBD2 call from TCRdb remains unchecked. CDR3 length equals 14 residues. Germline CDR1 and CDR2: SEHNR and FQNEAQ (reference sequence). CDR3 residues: CASSLEVGVALQFF.

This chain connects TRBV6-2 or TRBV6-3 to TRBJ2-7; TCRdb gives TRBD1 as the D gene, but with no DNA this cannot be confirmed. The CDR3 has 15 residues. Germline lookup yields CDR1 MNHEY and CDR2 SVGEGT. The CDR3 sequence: CASSYRTGPSYEQYF.

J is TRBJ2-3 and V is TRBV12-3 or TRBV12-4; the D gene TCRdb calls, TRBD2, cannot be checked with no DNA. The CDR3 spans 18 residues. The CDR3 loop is CASSPASGALLSTDTQYF.

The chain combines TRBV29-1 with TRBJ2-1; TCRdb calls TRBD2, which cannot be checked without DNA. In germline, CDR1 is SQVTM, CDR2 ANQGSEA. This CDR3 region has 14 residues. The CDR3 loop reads CSGGLADSYNEQFF.

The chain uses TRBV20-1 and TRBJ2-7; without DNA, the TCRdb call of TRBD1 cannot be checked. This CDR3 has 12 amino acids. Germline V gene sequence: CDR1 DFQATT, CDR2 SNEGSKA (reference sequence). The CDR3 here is CSWDRGAGEQYF.

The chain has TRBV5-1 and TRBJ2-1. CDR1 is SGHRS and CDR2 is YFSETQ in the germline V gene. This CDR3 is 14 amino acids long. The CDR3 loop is CASSFGPDLNEQFF.

This CDR3 reads CASSGFRDRGYANTGELFF. The chain combines TRBV6-1 with TRBJ2-2; without DNA, the TCRdb call of TRBD1 cannot be checked. CDR1 is MNHNS and CDR2 is SASEGT in the germline V gene. This CDR3 has 19 amino acids.

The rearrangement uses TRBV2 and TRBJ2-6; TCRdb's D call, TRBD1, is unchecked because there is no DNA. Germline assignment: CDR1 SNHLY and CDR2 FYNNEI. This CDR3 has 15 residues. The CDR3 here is CASRGRHSGANVLTF.

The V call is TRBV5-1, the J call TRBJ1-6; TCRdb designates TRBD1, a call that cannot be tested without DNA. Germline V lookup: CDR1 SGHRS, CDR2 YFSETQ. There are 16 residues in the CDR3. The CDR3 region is CASSHEMGQGNSPLHF.

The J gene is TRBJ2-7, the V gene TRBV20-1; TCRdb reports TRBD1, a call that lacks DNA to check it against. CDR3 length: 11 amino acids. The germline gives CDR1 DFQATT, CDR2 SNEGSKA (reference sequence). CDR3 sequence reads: CSAIRQGEQYF.

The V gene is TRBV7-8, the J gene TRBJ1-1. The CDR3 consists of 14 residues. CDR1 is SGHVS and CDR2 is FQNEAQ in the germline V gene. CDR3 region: CASSLTVLETEAFF.

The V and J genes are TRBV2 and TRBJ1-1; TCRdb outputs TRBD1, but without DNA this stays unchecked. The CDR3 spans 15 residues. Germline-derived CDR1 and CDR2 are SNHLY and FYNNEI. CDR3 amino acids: CASSEKQGEGTEAFF.

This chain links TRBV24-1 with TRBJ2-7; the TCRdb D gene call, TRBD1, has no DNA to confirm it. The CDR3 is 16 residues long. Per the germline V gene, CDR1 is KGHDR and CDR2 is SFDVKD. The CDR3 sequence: CATSDRRGTGAYEQYF.

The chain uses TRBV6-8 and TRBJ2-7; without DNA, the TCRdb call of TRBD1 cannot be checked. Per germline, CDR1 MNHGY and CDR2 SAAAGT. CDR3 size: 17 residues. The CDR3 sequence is CASSYSPDRDKGYEQYF.

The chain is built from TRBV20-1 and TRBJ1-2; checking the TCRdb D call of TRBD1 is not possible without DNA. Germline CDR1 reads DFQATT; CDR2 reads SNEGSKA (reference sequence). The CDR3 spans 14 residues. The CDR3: CSASWDRGSGGYTF.

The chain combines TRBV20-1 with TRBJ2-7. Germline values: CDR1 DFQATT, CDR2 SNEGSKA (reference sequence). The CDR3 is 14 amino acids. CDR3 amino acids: CSARVVADSYEQYF.

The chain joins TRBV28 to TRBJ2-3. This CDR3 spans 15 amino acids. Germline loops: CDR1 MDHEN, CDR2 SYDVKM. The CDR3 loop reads CAILANEQSTDTQYF. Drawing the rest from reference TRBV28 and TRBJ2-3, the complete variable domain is DVKVTQSSRYLVKRTGEKVFLECVQDMDHENMFWYRQDPGLGLRLIYFSYDVKMKEKGDIPEGYSVSREKKERFSLILESASTNQTSMYLCAILANEQSTDTQYFGPGTRLTVL.